This TCR beta chain was recorded in a study of T cells in Graves' hyperthyroidism and ophthalmopathy. Overall study context: Initial diagnosis, before any treatment, was when peripheral blood was collected.

This CDR3 has 17 amino acids. Trimming cost V 1 base and J 0 bases; bases outside gene matches: 8. Germline CDR1 SGHAT, CDR2 FQNNGV. This clonotype was counted a single time. Its specificity is unknown. Study-wide points: In the blood, most expanded thyroid clonotypes above 0.001 appeared as well.

Regions amplified from RNA transcripts were the TCR beta CDR3 regions. The study used the HTBI primer set for a first-round RT-PCR of the TCR CDR3. MiXCR was run by TCRdb on the multiplex PCR reads, yielding one entry per CDR3 protein. The sample gives some 440,000 distinct CDR3 sequences, more than 15% of which show up once; 7.5% to 8% is in the top ten. Graves' hyperthyroidism qualified as stable when ophthalmopathy did not progress within 18 months. Researchers barred patients who had uncontrolled infection, other autoimmune disease, pregnancy or lactation. The specimen was blood. This chain joins TRBV11-2 and TRBJ2-7, with 8 bases matching TRBD2. The sequence was obtained from a woman under 30 with Graves' hyperthyroidism. The CDR3 reads CASSLVPSGGGSYEQYF. The DNA of the CDR3 is TGTGCCAGCAGCTTAGTTCCCTCGGGGGGGGGCTCCTACGAGCAGTACTTC. Full variable domain (rest looked up from reference TRBV11-2 and TRBJ2-7): EAGVAQSPRYKIIEKRQSVAFWCNPISGHATLYWYQQILGQGPKLLIQFQNNGVVDDSQLPKDRFSAERLKGVDSTLKIQPAKLEDSAVYLCASSLVPSGGGSYEQYFGPGTRLTVT.